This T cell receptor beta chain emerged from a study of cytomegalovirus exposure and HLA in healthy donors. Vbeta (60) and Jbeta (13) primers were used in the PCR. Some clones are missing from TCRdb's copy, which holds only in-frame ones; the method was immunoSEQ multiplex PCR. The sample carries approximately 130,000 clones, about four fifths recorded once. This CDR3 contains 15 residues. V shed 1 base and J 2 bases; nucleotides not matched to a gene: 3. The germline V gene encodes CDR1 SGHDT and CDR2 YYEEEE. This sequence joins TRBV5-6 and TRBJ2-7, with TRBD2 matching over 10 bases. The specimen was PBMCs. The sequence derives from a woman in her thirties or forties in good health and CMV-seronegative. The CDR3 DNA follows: TGTGCCAGCAGCTTGAGGCTAGCGGGAGCCTACGAGCAGTACTTC. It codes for CASSLRLAGAYEQYF.